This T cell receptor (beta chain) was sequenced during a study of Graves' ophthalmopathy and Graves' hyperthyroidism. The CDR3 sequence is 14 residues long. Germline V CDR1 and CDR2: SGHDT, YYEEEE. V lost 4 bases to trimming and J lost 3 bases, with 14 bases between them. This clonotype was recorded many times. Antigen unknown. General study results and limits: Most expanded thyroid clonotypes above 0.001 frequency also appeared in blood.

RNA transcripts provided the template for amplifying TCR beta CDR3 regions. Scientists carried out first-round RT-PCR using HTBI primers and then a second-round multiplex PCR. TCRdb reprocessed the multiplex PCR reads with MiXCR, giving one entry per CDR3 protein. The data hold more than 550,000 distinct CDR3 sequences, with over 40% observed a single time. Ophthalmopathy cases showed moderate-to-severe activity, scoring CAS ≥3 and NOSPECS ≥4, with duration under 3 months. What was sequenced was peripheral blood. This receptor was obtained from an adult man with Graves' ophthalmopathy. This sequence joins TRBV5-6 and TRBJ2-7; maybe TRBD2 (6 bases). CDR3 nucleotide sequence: TGTGCCAGCAGCGGCGGGACTCTGGGCTACGAGCAGTACTTC. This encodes CASSGGTLGYEQYF.